This entry lists 25 T cell receptor beta chains sequenced from one sample in a study of blood T cell repertoires in COVID-19. Generated by immunoSEQ multiplex PCR, the TCRdb table keeps only in-frame clones and is missing some. Among tens of thousands of clones listed, approximately 91% were seen once. The sample was peripheral blood. The receptors shown here come from a woman over 75 with acute or convalescent COVID-19.

The J gene is TRBJ1-1, the V gene TRBV7-3; D ambiguous. Per the germline V gene, CDR1 is SGHTA and CDR2 is FQGTGA. The CDR3 is made up of 16 amino acids. V was clipped by 0 bases and J by 1 base, with 12 bases between them. The CDR3 loop reads CASSLTSGSANTEAFF. The CDR3 DNA sequence: TGTGCCAGCAGCTTAACAAGCGGGTCAGCGAACACTGAAGCTTTCTTT.

As DNA, the CDR3 is TGCGCCAGCAGATCCGGGACTAGCGGGAGGGCCACGGATACGCAGTATTTT. It translates to CASRSGTSGRATDTQYF. V usage is TRBV4-1 and J usage is TRBJ2-3; the match to TRBD2 covers 16 bases. The CDR3 is made up of 17 amino acids. Trimming took 6 bases from V and 6 from J; bases not matched to a gene: 9. Germline V gene lookup returns CDR1 MGHRA and CDR2 YSYEKL.

The V call is TRBV30, the J call TRBJ1-1; D is perhaps TRBD1 (5 bases). Germline lookup yields CDR1 GTSNPN and CDR2 SVGIG (reference sequence). The CDR3 length is 13 residues. The V gene lost 2 bases and the J gene lost 1 base, with 8 bases spanning the gap. The CDR3 protein is CAWSSTENTEAFF. As DNA, the CDR3 is TGTGCCTGGAGTTCGACAGAGAACACTGAAGCTTTCTTT.

This clone was seen more than once but under ten times. The chain joins TRBV7-9 to TRBJ2-2; 9 nucleotides agree with TRBD1. The germline gives CDR1 SEHNR, CDR2 FQNEAQ (reference sequence). V gave up 6 bases and J gave up 5 bases; unmatched junction bases: 10. CDR3 size: 16 residues. CDR3 in amino acids: CASRSPGQGKTGELFF. Written as DNA, the CDR3 is TGTGCCAGCAGATCTCCGGGACAGGGAAAAACCGGGGAGCTGTTTTTT.

The chain has TRBV6-4 and TRBJ1-5, with 8 bases lining up with TRBD1. This CDR3 has 15 amino acids. The V gene end was trimmed by 6 bases and the J gene end by 0 bases; junction bases not matched to a gene: 4. Germline CDR1 MRHNA, CDR2 SNTAGT. CDR3 DNA: TGTGCCAGCAGCCCGACAGGGGATAGCAATCAGCCCCAGCATTTT. Residues: CASSPTGDSNQPQHF.

The rearrangement links TRBV25-1 to TRBJ1-6; possible D gene TRBD1, 5 bases. CDR1 is MGHDK and CDR2 is SYGVNS in the germline V gene. The CDR3 extends over 15 amino acids. V was pared by 6 bases and J by 0 bases, with 9 bases between. The CDR3 nucleotides read TGTGCCAGCAGCCGACAGAGCTCCTATAATTCACCCCTCCACTTT. It yields the protein CASSRQSSYNSPLHF.

The chain has TRBV7-6 and TRBJ2-7; 11 nucleotides align to TRBD2. Germline V gives CDR1 SGHVS, CDR2 FNYEAQ. This CDR3 comprises 17 residues. With V trimmed by 3 bases and J by 5 bases, 12 bases remained unmatched. As DNA, the CDR3 is TGTGCCAGCAGCTTCCTTTATACTAGCGGGAGTACCAACGAGCAGTACTTC. Encoded protein: CASSFLYTSGSTNEQYF.

This clone was seen only once. The V call is TRBV5-4, the J call TRBJ1-1; 8 bases map to TRBD1. J lost 5 bases, V lost 4 bases, and 7 bases had no gene match. The CDR3 is 14 amino acids. Germline V gene lookup returns CDR1 SGHNT and CDR2 YYREEE (reference sequence). CDR3 in amino acids: CASSQTGASTEAFF. CDR3 DNA sequence: TGTGCCAGCAGCCAGACAGGGGCATCGACTGAAGCTTTCTTT. The variable domain in full, with the rest retrieved from reference TRBV5-4 and TRBJ1-1, is ETGVTQSPTHLIKTRGQQVTLRCSSQSGHNTVSWYQQALGQGPQFIFQYYREEENGRGNFPPRFSGLQFPNYSSELNVNALELDDSALYLCASSQTGASTEAFFGQGTRLTVV.

V is TRBV5-4 and J is TRBJ2-1; TRBD1 agrees at 8 bases. Germline V gives CDR1 SGHNT, CDR2 YYREEE (reference sequence). Trimming at V came to 1 base and at J to 4 bases, leaving 4 bases not matched to a gene. The CDR3 length is 15 residues. The CDR3 spells CASSLRDRQYNEQFF. The CDR3 nucleotides read TGTGCCAGCAGCTTGAGGGACAGGCAATACAATGAGCAGTTCTTC.

The chain carries TRBV29-1 and TRBJ2-7, with D maybe TRBD2 (6 bases). CDR1 and CDR2 from the germline V gene are SQVTM and ANQGSEA. V lost 7 bases, J lost 0 bases, and 13 bases lay in between. This CDR3 contains 13 residues. In nucleotides, the CDR3 is TGCAGCGCCCAAGCCGGGAGCTCCTACGAGCAGTACTTC. Its translation is CSAQAGSSYEQYF.

The rearrangement uses TRBV5-4 and TRBJ1-1; 9 bases map to TRBD1. The germline CDR1 and CDR2 sequences are SGHNT and YYREEE (reference sequence). The CDR3 consists of 15 residues. V was clipped by 0 bases and J by 1 base; unmatched bases: 1. CDR3 sequence: CASSLADRGNTEAFF. In nucleotides, the CDR3 is TGTGCCAGCAGCTTGGCGGACAGGGGGAACACTGAAGCTTTCTTT.

V is TRBV15 and J is TRBJ2-3; possible D gene TRBD2, 5 bases. Trimming shortened V by 0 bases and J by 0 bases, and 10 bases separated the two germline ends. This CDR3 has 16 amino acids. Germline-derived CDR1 and CDR2 are LNHNV and YYDKDF (reference sequence). The DNA of the CDR3 is TGTGCCACCAGCAGAGATCCGGGATATAGCACAGATACGCAGTATTTT. It encodes CATSRDPGYSTDTQYF.

The V call is TRBV7-9, the J call TRBJ2-1, with D possibly matching TRBD1 (6 bases). Trimming stripped 1 base from V and 7 bases from J, with 11 bases between. The germline CDR1 and CDR2 sequences are SEHNR and FQNEAQ (reference sequence). The CDR3 contains 14 residues. DNA for the CDR3: TGTGCCAGCAGCTTAGACTCCACAGGGAATGAGCAGTTCTTC. This sequence encodes CASSLDSTGNEQFF.

This clone was recorded once. The chain employs TRBV2 and TRBJ1-1; 7 bases are a match to TRBD1. The J segment lost 5 bases and the V segment lost 5 bases, leaving 5 bases of the junction unmatched. Germline values: CDR1 SNHLY, CDR2 FYNNEI. The CDR3 loop spans 13 amino acids. CDR3 nucleotides: TGTGCCAGCAGTAGGGGGCTGCGTACTGAAGCTTTCTTT. As protein: CASSRGLRTEAFF.

This sequence joins TRBV28 and TRBJ1-1, with D possibly being TRBD1 (5 bases). There are 16 residues in the CDR3. The V gene's germline CDR1 is MDHEN and CDR2 SYDVKM. Between the trimmed V and J ends, which lost 5 bases and 1 base, there was a span of 17 bases. The CDR3: CASSTGGGPRNTEAFF. In DNA form, the CDR3 reads TGTGCCAGCAGTACCGGGGGGGGACCGCGGAACACTGAAGCTTTCTTT.

This rearrangement joins TRBV5-1 to TRBJ1-6; 8 bases match TRBD1. Germline loops: CDR1 SGHRS, CDR2 YFSETQ. This CDR3 has 15 residues. Trimming cost V 0 bases and J 9 bases; bases outside gene matches: 5. The CDR3: CASSLDGQGASPLHF. In DNA, the CDR3 is TGCGCCAGCAGCTTGGATGGGCAGGGGGCTTCACCCCTCCACTTT.

The J gene is TRBJ1-1, the V gene TRBV28, with TRBD1 matching over 10 bases. Germline CDR1 and CDR2: MDHEN and SYDVKM. J was trimmed by 3 bases and V by 6 bases; bases with no gene match: 10. The CDR3 has 16 amino acids. For the CDR3, the DNA is TGTGCCAGCAGGGCGGGACAGGGGTTTTCGGACACTGAAGCTTTCTTT. This encodes CASRAGQGFSDTEAFF.

The rearrangement uses TRBV7-6 and TRBJ1-2; 7 positions match TRBD1. The J segment lost 3 bases and the V segment lost 4 bases, leaving 2 bases of the junction unmatched. The germline V gene encodes CDR1 SGHVS and CDR2 FNYEAQ. This CDR3 contains 13 residues. The CDR3 coding sequence is TGTGCCAGCAGCTCCGGACAGGACTATGGCTACACCTTC. This encodes CASSSGQDYGYTF.

This chain links TRBV7-9 with TRBJ1-2, with 7 bases aligning to TRBD1. CDR1 and CDR2 (germline): SEHNR, FQNEAQ (reference sequence). The CDR3 extends over 13 amino acids. V was pared by 1 base and J by 7 bases, with 3 bases of the junction left unmatched. Here the CDR3 reads CASSLEGASGYTF. CDR3 in DNA: TGTGCCAGCAGCTTAGAGGGGGCCTCTGGCTACACCTTC.

The chain links TRBV15 to TRBJ2-3, with 9 bases lining up with TRBD2. CDR3 length equals 13 residues. The germline gives CDR1 LNHNV, CDR2 YYDKDF (reference sequence). V shed 5 bases, J shed 7 bases, and the junction held 4 bases outside the gene matches. DNA for the CDR3: TGTGCCACCAGCGGCGGGAGGGCGCATACGCAGTATTTT. Translation: CATSGGRAHTQYF.

The chain joins TRBV28 to TRBJ1-3; no definite D call. Germline values: CDR1 MDHEN, CDR2 SYDVKM. The CDR3 loop spans 14 amino acids. Trimming cost V 9 bases and J 0 bases, with 12 bases left between them. In DNA, the CDR3 is TGTGCCAGTTCTGACATTGGCTCTGGAAACACCATATATTTT. Translation: CASSDIGSGNTIYF. Variable domain in full (rest from reference TRBV28 and TRBJ1-3): DVKVTQSSRYLVKRTGEKVFLECVQDMDHENMFWYRQDPGLGLRLIYFSYDVKMKEKGDIPEGYSVSREKKERFSLILESASTNQTSMYLCASSDIGSGNTIYFGEGSWLTVV.

This clone was seen only once. This chain links TRBV29-1 with TRBJ1-2; D uncertain. The CDR3 has 10 amino acids. V lost 6 bases to trimming and J lost 2 bases, with 4 bases between them. The germline V gene encodes CDR1 SQVTM and CDR2 ANQGSEA. CDR3 sequence: CSVENYGYTF. CDR3 DNA: TGCAGCGTCGAGAACTATGGCTACACCTTC.

In this sample, this clone turned up once. This rearrangement joins TRBV7-2 to TRBJ2-7; TRBD2 matches 7 bases. V lost 2 bases to trimming and J lost 3 bases; unmatched junction nucleotides: 7. CDR3 length: 15 residues. The germline V gene encodes CDR1 SGHTA and CDR2 FQGNSA. This CDR3 is CASSLYRGVYYEQYF. The DNA for the CDR3 is TGTGCCAGCAGCTTATACCGGGGGGTATACTACGAGCAGTACTTC.

V is TRBV18 and J is TRBJ2-5; 7 bases are a match to TRBD1. The junction had 1 base not matched to a gene; V was cut back by 3 bases and J by 3 bases. Per germline, CDR1 KGHSH and CDR2 LQKENI. CDR3 length equals 13 residues. CDR3 nucleotides: TGTGCCAGCTCACCTGGGACAGAAGAGACCCAGTACTTC. It encodes CASSPGTEETQYF.

The chain has TRBV28 and TRBJ1-5; D is possibly TRBD1 (5 bases). This CDR3 region has 15 residues. Trimming shortened V by 6 bases and J by 9 bases, and 21 bases separated the two germline ends. Germline CDR1 MDHEN, CDR2 SYDVKM. DNA for the CDR3: TGTGCCAGCAGCCCCCTGGGAGGGGTCGAGATGCCCCAGCATTTT. It translates to CASSPLGGVEMPQHF.